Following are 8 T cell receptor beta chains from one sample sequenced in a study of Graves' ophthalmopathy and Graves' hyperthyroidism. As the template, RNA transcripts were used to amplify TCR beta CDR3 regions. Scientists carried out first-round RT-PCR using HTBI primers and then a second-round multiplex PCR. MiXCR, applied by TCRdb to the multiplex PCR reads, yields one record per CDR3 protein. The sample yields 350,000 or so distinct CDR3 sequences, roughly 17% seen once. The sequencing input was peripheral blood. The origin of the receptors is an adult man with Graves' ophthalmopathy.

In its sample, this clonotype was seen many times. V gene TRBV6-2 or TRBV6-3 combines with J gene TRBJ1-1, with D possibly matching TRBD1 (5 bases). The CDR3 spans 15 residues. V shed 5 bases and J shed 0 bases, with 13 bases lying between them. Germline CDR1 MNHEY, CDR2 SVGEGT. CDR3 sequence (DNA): TGTGCCAGCAGTCATGGAGGGGCACTGAACACTGAAGCTTTCTTT. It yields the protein CASSHGGALNTEAFF.

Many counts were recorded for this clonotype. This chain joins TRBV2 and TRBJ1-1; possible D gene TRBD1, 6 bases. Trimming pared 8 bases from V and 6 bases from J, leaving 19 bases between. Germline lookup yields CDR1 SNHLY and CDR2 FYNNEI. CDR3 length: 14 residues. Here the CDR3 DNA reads TGTGCCAGCGGAGTAGCTACAGGGTACCCTGAAGCTTTCTTT. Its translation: CASGVATGYPEAFF.

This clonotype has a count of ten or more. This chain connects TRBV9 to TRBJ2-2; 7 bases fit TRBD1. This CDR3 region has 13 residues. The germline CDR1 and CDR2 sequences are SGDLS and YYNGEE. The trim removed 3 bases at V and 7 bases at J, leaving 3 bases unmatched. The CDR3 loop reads CASSGQGHGELFF. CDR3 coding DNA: TGTGCCAGCAGCGGACAGGGACACGGGGAGCTGTTTTTT. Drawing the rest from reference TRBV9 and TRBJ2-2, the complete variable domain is DSGVTQTPKHLITATGQRVTLRCSPRSGDLSVYWYQQSLDQGLQFLIQYYNGEERAKGNILERFSAQQFPDLHSELNLSSLELGDSALYFCASSGQGHGELFFGEGSRLTVL.

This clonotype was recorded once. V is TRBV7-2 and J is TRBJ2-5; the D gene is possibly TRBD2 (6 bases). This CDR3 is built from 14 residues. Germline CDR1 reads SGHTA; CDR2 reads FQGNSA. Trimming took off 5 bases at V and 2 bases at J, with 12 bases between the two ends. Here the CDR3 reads CASSREQIQETQYF. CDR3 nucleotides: TGTGCCAGCAGCCGGGAGCAAATACAAGAGACCCAGTACTTC.

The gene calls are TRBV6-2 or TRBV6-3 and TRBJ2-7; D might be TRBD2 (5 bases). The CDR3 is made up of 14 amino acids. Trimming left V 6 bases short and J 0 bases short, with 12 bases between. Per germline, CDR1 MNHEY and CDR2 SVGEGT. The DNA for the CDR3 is TGTGCCAGCAGACCGAGGAGCGGCTCCTACGAGCAGTACTTC. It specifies CASRPRSGSYEQYF.

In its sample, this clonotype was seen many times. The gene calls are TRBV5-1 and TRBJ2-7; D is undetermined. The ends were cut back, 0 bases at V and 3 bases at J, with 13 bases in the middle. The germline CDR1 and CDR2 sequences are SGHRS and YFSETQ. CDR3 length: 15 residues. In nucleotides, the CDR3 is TGCGCCAGCAGCTTGGCCGCGAGTCCCCGCTACGAGCAGTACTTC. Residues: CASSLAASPRYEQYF.

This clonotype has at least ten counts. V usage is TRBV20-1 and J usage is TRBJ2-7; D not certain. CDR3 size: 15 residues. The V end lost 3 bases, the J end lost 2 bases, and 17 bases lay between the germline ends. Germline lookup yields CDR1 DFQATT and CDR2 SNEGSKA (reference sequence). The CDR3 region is CSARPDRWPAYEQYF. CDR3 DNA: TGCAGTGCTAGGCCGGATCGCTGGCCGGCCTACGAGCAGTACTTC.

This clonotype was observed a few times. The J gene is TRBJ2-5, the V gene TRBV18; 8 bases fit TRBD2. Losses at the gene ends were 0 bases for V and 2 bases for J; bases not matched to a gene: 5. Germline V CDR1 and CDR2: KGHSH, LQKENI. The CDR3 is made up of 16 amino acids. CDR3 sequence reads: CASSPPGLGFQETQYF. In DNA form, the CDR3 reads TGTGCCAGCTCACCACCGGGACTAGGATTTCAAGAGACCCAGTACTTC.